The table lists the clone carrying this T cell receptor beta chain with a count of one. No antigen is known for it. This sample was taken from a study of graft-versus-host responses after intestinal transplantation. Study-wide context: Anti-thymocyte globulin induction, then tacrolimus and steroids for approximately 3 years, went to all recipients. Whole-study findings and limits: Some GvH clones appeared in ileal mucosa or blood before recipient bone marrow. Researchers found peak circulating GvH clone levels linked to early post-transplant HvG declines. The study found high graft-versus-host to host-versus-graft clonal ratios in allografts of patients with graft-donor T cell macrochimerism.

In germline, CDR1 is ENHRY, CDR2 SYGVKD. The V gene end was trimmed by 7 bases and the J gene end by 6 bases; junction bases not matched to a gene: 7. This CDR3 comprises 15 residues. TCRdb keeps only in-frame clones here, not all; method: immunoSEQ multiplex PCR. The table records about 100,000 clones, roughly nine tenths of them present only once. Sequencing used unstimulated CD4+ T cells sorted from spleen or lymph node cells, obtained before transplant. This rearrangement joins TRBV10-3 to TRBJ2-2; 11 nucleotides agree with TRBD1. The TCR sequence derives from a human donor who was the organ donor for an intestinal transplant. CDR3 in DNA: TGTGCCATCACTCGGGACAGGGGGGGGTCCGGGGAGCTGTTTTTT. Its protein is CAITRDRGGSGELFF.